A selection of T cell receptor beta chains follows, all from one sample in a study of T cell clones after liver transplantation. Assay used: immunoSEQ multiplex PCR; TCRdb lists only in-frame clones, some missing. The sample carries around 97,000 clones, roughly four fifths recorded once. The input for sequencing was CD4+ T cells from blood, taken 47 months after liver transplant. Source of these receptors: a human patient who received a liver transplant. Some of the T cells may derive from the graft donor. CDR3s include the opening cysteine and the closing phenylalanine or tryptophan. Each record gives: CDR3 protein, CDR3 DNA, J gene, V gene, D gene, clone size. The D gene is left open where the match is weak. Size is omitted from some rows. Given values are once, few, many or a class for expanded clones.

CDR3aa: CASSSLEVSSYNEQFF
CDR3nt: TGCGCCAGCAGCTCGCTGGAGGTGAGCTCCTACAATGAGCAGTTCTTC
j_gene: TRBJ2-1
v_gene: TRBV5-1
d_gene: .
abundance: .

CDR3aa: CASSLSLQPYNEQFF
CDR3nt: TGCGCCAGCAGCTTGTCGCTGCAACCCTACAATGAGCAGTTCTTC
j_gene: TRBJ2-1
v_gene: TRBV5-1
d_gene: .
abundance: .

CDR3aa: CAWSVRLAGVRETQYF
CDR3nt: TGTGCCTGGAGTGTACGACTAGCGGGAGTTCGAGAGACCCAGTACTTC
j_gene: TRBJ2-5
v_gene: TRBV30
d_gene: TRBD2
abundance: .

CDR3aa: CATQAPSADTQYF
CDR3nt: TGTGCCACCCAGGCCCCTAGCGCAGATACGCAGTATTTT
j_gene: TRBJ2-3
v_gene: TRBV10-3
d_gene: .
abundance: .

CDR3aa: CASSSLSGEETQYF
CDR3nt: TGCGCCAGCAGCTCCCTCTCCGGGGAAGAGACCCAGTACTTC
j_gene: TRBJ2-5
v_gene: TRBV5-1
d_gene: .
abundance: .

CDR3aa: CASRPPTGDGYTF
CDR3nt: TGTGCCAGCAGACCACCTACAGGGGATGGCTACACCTTC
j_gene: TRBJ1-2
v_gene: TRBV6-5
d_gene: TRBD1
abundance: .

CDR3aa: CASSFVAKVTDTQYF
CDR3nt: TGTGCCAGCAGCTTTGTGGCTAAGGTCACAGATACGCAGTATTTT
j_gene: TRBJ2-3
v_gene: TRBV7-2
d_gene: .
abundance: .

CDR3aa: CASSPRTGGSLTEAFF
CDR3nt: TGTGCCAGCAGTCCCCGGACAGGAGGCTCTTTGACTGAAGCTTTCTTT
j_gene: TRBJ1-1
v_gene: TRBV6-4
d_gene: TRBD1
abundance: once

CDR3aa: CASSVDPGTSGGEQFF
CDR3nt: TGTGCCAGCAGCGTAGACCCCGGGACTAGCGGGGGTGAGCAGTTCTTC
j_gene: TRBJ2-1
v_gene: TRBV9
d_gene: TRBD2
abundance: .

CDR3aa: CASSSLGENEQFF
CDR3nt: TGTGCCAGCAGCTCCCTTGGGGAAAATGAGCAGTTCTTC
j_gene: TRBJ2-1
v_gene: TRBV7-3
d_gene: .
abundance: .

CDR3aa: CASSLGPNNEQFF
CDR3nt: TGTGCCAGCAGCTTAGGGCCGAACAATGAGCAGTTCTTC
j_gene: TRBJ2-1
v_gene: TRBV7-3
d_gene: .
abundance: .

CDR3aa: CASGESSNQPQHF
CDR3nt: TGTGCCAGCGGGGAAAGTAGCAATCAGCCCCAGCATTTT
j_gene: TRBJ1-5
v_gene: TRBV7-8
d_gene: .
abundance: .

CDR3aa: CASSVAIGGGTDTQYF
CDR3nt: TGTGCCAGCAGCGTAGCTATTGGCGGGGGCACAGATACGCAGTATTTT
j_gene: TRBJ2-3
v_gene: TRBV9
d_gene: .
abundance: .

CDR3aa: CASREREGPQHF
CDR3nt: TGTGCCAGTAGGGAGAGAGAAGGGCCCCAGCATTTT
j_gene: TRBJ1-5
v_gene: TRBV19
d_gene: .
abundance: .

CDR3aa: CASSLVPANTEAFF
CDR3nt: TGTGCCAGCAGCTTGGTGCCCGCTAACACTGAAGCTTTCTTT
j_gene: TRBJ1-1
v_gene: TRBV5-5
d_gene: .
abundance: .

CDR3aa: CASSLHSRGQNTEAFF
CDR3nt: TGCGCCAGCAGCCTCCATTCCCGGGGACAGAACACTGAAGCTTTCTTT
j_gene: TRBJ1-1
v_gene: TRBV5-1
d_gene: .
abundance: .

CDR3aa: CASSVAGGRGNTIYF
CDR3nt: TGTGCCAGCAGCGTAGCCGGAGGGAGAGGAAACACCATATATTTT
j_gene: TRBJ1-3
v_gene: TRBV9
d_gene: .
abundance: .

CDR3aa: CASSPQASNEKLFF
CDR3nt: TGTGCCAGCAGCCCTCAGGCCTCTAATGAAAAACTGTTTTTT
j_gene: TRBJ1-4
v_gene: TRBV7-9
d_gene: .
abundance: .

CDR3aa: CASSQIGLAGFNTGELFF
CDR3nt: TGCGCCAGCAGCCAAATAGGACTAGCGGGGTTCAACACCGGGGAGCTGTTTTTT
j_gene: TRBJ2-2
v_gene: TRBV4-1
d_gene: TRBD2
abundance: .

CDR3aa: CASTPWGATDTQYF
CDR3nt: TGTGCCAGCACGCCATGGGGGGCCACAGATACGCAGTATTTT
j_gene: TRBJ2-3
v_gene: TRBV5-6
d_gene: .
abundance: .

CDR3aa: CASSRRDRDTDTQYF
CDR3nt: TGTGCCAGTAGTCGCCGGGACAGGGACACAGATACGCAGTATTTT
j_gene: TRBJ2-3
v_gene: TRBV19
d_gene: TRBD1
abundance: .

CDR3aa: CASSFVEGQQDAFF
CDR3nt: TGTGCCAGCAGCTTCGTCGAGGGACAGCAGGACGCTTTCTTT
j_gene: TRBJ1-1
v_gene: TRBV5-6
d_gene: TRBD1
abundance: .

CDR3aa: CAWDREDEQYF
CDR3nt: TGTGCCTGGGACAGGGAGGACGAGCAGTACTTC
j_gene: TRBJ2-7
v_gene: TRBV30
d_gene: .
abundance: .

CDR3aa: CASSLSGDGYTF
CDR3nt: TGTGCCAGCAGTTTATCAGGGGATGGCTACACCTTC
j_gene: TRBJ1-2
v_gene: TRBV27
d_gene: .
abundance: .

CDR3aa: CASSQGSGAPTDTQYF
CDR3nt: TGTGCCAGCTCACAGGGGTCAGGGGCTCCCACAGATACGCAGTATTTT
j_gene: TRBJ2-3
v_gene: TRBV18
d_gene: .
abundance: .

CDR3aa: CASSLQGTSGGVYEQYF
CDR3nt: TGTGCCAGCTCACTCCAAGGGACTAGCGGGGGAGTCTACGAGCAGTACTTC
j_gene: TRBJ2-7
v_gene: TRBV18
d_gene: TRBD2
abundance: .

CDR3aa: CASSLALETQYF
CDR3nt: TGTGCCAGCAGCTTAGCTCTGGAGACCCAGTACTTC
j_gene: TRBJ2-5
v_gene: TRBV7-2
d_gene: .
abundance: .

CDR3aa: CASSPGQGAFGYTF
CDR3nt: TGTGCCAGCAGTCCCGGACAGGGGGCATTTGGCTACACCTTC
j_gene: TRBJ1-2
v_gene: TRBV7-6
d_gene: TRBD1
abundance: .

CDR3aa: CASSRGTGDYGYTF
CDR3nt: TGTGCCAGCTCACGGGGGACTGGGGACTATGGCTACACCTTC
j_gene: TRBJ1-2
v_gene: TRBV18
d_gene: .
abundance: once

CDR3aa: CASSLQETQYF
CDR3nt: TGTGCCAGCAGCCTCCAAGAGACCCAGTACTTC
j_gene: TRBJ2-5
v_gene: TRBV11-1
d_gene: .
abundance: few

CDR3aa: CASSLWTSGKGEQFF
CDR3nt: TGTGCCAGCAGTCTGTGGACTAGCGGGAAGGGTGAGCAGTTCTTC
j_gene: TRBJ2-1
v_gene: TRBV6-5
d_gene: TRBD2
abundance: .

CDR3aa: CASSRIGASTDTQYF
CDR3nt: TGTGCCAGTAGTAGGATAGGGGCGAGCACAGATACGCAGTATTTT
j_gene: TRBJ2-3
v_gene: TRBV19
d_gene: .
abundance: .

CDR3aa: CASWASSRNQPQHF
CDR3nt: TGCGCCAGCTGGGCCTCCTCCCGCAATCAGCCCCAGCATTTT
j_gene: TRBJ1-5
v_gene: TRBV10-2
d_gene: .
abundance: .

CDR3aa: CASSLAQRPAFF
CDR3nt: TGTGCCAGCAGCTTAGCGCAGAGGCCAGCTTTCTTT
j_gene: TRBJ1-1
v_gene: TRBV7-9
d_gene: .
abundance: .

CDR3aa: CASSQPSGSASYEQYF
CDR3nt: TGTGCCAGCAGCCAACCGAGCGGGAGCGCCTCCTACGAGCAGTACTTC
j_gene: TRBJ2-7
v_gene: TRBV5-8
d_gene: TRBD2
abundance: .

CDR3aa: CASSSRTSLNTGELFF
CDR3nt: TGTGCCAGCAGCTCCCGGACTAGCCTGAACACCGGGGAGCTGTTTTTT
j_gene: TRBJ2-2
v_gene: TRBV7-6
d_gene: TRBD2
abundance: .